These 21 T cell receptor beta chains came from one sample sequenced in a study of blood T cell repertoires in COVID-19. Measured with immunoSEQ multiplex PCR; TCRdb has only the in-frame clones, and not every one. The sample records approximately 240,000 clones, around 82% being singletons. Sequencing used peripheral blood. These receptors came from a woman at least 80 years old with active or convalescent COVID-19.

The V call is TRBV2, the J call TRBJ1-5; the D gene is possibly TRBD1 (5 bases). Trimming removed 3 bases at V and 5 bases at J, with 8 bases between. The CDR3 loop spans 13 amino acids. Germline V gene sequence: CDR1 SNHLY, CDR2 FYNNEI. This chain's CDR3 is CASSEQGDQPQHF. DNA of the CDR3: TGTGCCAGCAGTGAGCAGGGTGATCAGCCCCAGCATTTT.

This clone was detected only a few times. The V gene is TRBV27, the J gene TRBJ2-3, with TRBD1 as a possible D gene (6 bases). Germline loops: CDR1 MNHEY, CDR2 SMNVEV (reference sequence). V gave up 6 bases and J gave up 5 bases, with 30 bases separating them. The CDR3 has 19 amino acids. The CDR3 DNA reads TGTGCCAGCAGCCCCTCGGTTACCGCGTTAAGGGGGTTAAGAGATACGCAGTATTTT. Translation gives CASSPSVTALRGLRDTQYF.

The rearrangement joins TRBV18 to TRBJ1-3; D gene unclear. The CDR3 covers 15 residues. Germline CDR1 reads KGHSH; CDR2 reads LQKENI. V shed 3 bases and J shed 0 bases, with 9 bases lying between them. DNA of the CDR3: TGTGCCAGCTCACCCCGGTCAGGCTCTGGAAACACCATATATTTT. This codes for CASSPRSGSGNTIYF.

CDR3 amino acids: CASSPKQGSGAEAFF. CDR3 in DNA: TGTGCCAGCTCACCTAAACAGGGATCCGGGGCTGAAGCTTTCTTT. The V gene is TRBV18, the J gene TRBJ1-1; a weak D match, TRBD1 (6 bases). The CDR3 length is 15 residues. V lost 3 bases, J lost 6 bases, and 17 bases lay in between. CDR1 and CDR2 (germline): KGHSH, LQKENI.

The chain couples TRBV4-2 to TRBJ2-7; the D is unclear. Per germline, CDR1 LGHNA and CDR2 YNFKEQ. V was trimmed by 0 bases and J by 0 bases, leaving 9 bases between them. The CDR3 is 15 residues long. CDR3 loop: CASSQDYRNSYEQYF. In DNA, the CDR3 is TGTGCCAGCAGCCAAGATTATAGAAACTCCTACGAGCAGTACTTC.

The rearrangement uses TRBV11-3 and TRBJ1-1, with D possibly TRBD1 on 6 matching bases. Per germline, CDR1 SGHNT and CDR2 YENEEA. V shed 6 bases and J shed 2 bases, with 10 bases lying between them. The CDR3 consists of 13 residues. CDR3 residues: CASSQGFNTEAFF. DNA of the CDR3: TGTGCCAGCAGTCAGGGGTTTAACACTGAAGCTTTCTTT. Combining the CDR3 with reference TRBV11-3 and TRBJ1-1 gives the whole variable domain EAGVVQSPRYKIIEKKQPVAFWCNPISGHNTLYWYLQNLGQGPELLIRYENEEAVDDSQLPKDRFSAERLKGVDSTLKIQPAELGDSAVYLCASSQGFNTEAFFGQGTRLTVV.

V is TRBV10-2 and J is TRBJ2-2; TRBD2 aligns across 14 bases. The V and J ends lost 6 bases and 7 bases, in that order; junction bases with no gene match: 4. The CDR3 runs 15 residues. Germline loops: CDR1 WSHSY, CDR2 SAAADI. The CDR3 sequence: CASRGLAGVYGELFF. CDR3 nucleotide sequence: TGCGCCAGCAGGGGACTAGCGGGAGTATACGGGGAGCTGTTTTTT.

The chain joins TRBV18 to TRBJ2-7; TRBD1 might be the D (6 bases). Trimming cost V 0 bases and J 5 bases, with 17 bases left between them. The V gene's germline CDR1 is KGHSH and CDR2 LQKENI. The CDR3 length is 16 residues. The CDR3 reads CASSPPGQGIANEQYF. The DNA of the CDR3 is TGTGCCAGCTCACCACCGGGCCAGGGGATAGCGAACGAGCAGTACTTC.

This clone was detected a few times. The V and J genes are TRBV28 and TRBJ1-6; 7 bases fit TRBD1. After removal of 5 bases from V and 7 bases from J, the junction contained 5 bases not matched to a gene. CDR1 is MDHEN and CDR2 is SYDVKM in the germline V gene. The CDR3 totals 14 residues. In nucleotides, the CDR3 is TGTGCCAGCAGTCCCGGGACAGCCAATTCACCCCTCCACTTT. Amino acid sequence: CASSPGTANSPLHF. Full variable domain (missing parts from reference TRBV28 and TRBJ1-6): DVKVTQSSRYLVKRTGEKVFLECVQDMDHENMFWYRQDPGLGLRLIYFSYDVKMKEKGDIPEGYSVSREKKERFSLILESASTNQTSMYLCASSPGTANSPLHFGNGTRLTVT.

This chain connects TRBV28 to TRBJ1-2; perhaps TRBD1 as D (5 bases). V was shortened by 7 bases and J by 8 bases, with 23 bases between the two germline ends. CDR1 is MDHEN, CDR2 SYDVKM, per germline. The CDR3 consists of 15 residues. As DNA, the CDR3 is TGTGCCAGCACCCTTCTTTCCGGGACGACTAGGGGCTACACCTTC. Translated: CASTLLSGTTRGYTF.

The chain recombines TRBV7-6 with TRBJ1-1; unclear D gene. The germline V gene encodes CDR1 SGHVS and CDR2 FNYEAQ. The CDR3 extends over 15 amino acids. Trimming removed 1 base at V and 4 bases at J, with 13 bases between. This CDR3 is CASSLDPNGLTEAFF. CDR3 in DNA: TGTGCCAGCAGCTTAGATCCCAACGGACTCACTGAAGCTTTCTTT.

The chain combines TRBV11-3 with TRBJ2-1; 9 positions agree with TRBD1. Losses at the gene ends were 3 bases for V and 8 bases for J; bases not matched to a gene: 5. CDR1 and CDR2 from the germline V gene are SGHNT and YENEEA. This CDR3 spans 14 amino acids. In DNA, the CDR3 is TGTGCCAGCAGCTTCCGGGACAGGGTGGATGAGCAGTTCTTC. Encoded protein: CASSFRDRVDEQFF.

The gene calls are TRBV10-3 and TRBJ1-4, with D possibly matching TRBD1 (6 bases). Trimming shortened V by 11 bases and J by 8 bases, and 18 bases separated the two germline ends. Per the germline V gene, CDR1 is ENHRY and CDR2 is SYGVKD. CDR3 size: 13 residues. As DNA, the CDR3 is TGTGCCTCTCCAACAGGGATACCAGAAAAACTGTTTTTT. Its translation is CASPTGIPEKLFF.

The chain uses TRBV28 and TRBJ2-7; TRBD1 aligns across 9 bases. Germline CDR1 and CDR2: MDHEN and SYDVKM. CDR3 length equals 15 residues. V lost 5 bases to trimming and J lost 5 bases; unmatched junction nucleotides: 10. The CDR3: CASSPSGQGTDEQYF. CDR3 DNA sequence: TGTGCCAGCAGTCCCTCAGGACAGGGGACGGACGAGCAGTACTTC.

The V gene is TRBV5-1, the J gene TRBJ2-2; 8 nucleotides align to TRBD1. Germline CDR1 SGHRS, CDR2 YFSETQ. Trimming removed 4 bases from V and 3 bases from J; junction bases left unmatched: 14. CDR3 length equals 18 residues. As DNA, the CDR3 is TGCGCCAGCAGCCCCGTCAACTCCGGGACAGGCGACACCGGGGAGCTGTTTTTT. This gives the protein CASSPVNSGTGDTGELFF.

V and J are TRBV25-1 and TRBJ2-1; 11 bases align to TRBD1. In germline, CDR1 is MGHDK, CDR2 SYGVNS. Trimming removed 3 bases from V and 4 bases from J; junction bases left unmatched: 2. The CDR3 loop spans 15 amino acids. This chain's CDR3 is CASSDGQGAYNEQFF. CDR3 nucleotides: TGTGCCAGCAGTGACGGACAGGGGGCTTACAATGAGCAGTTCTTC.

V gene TRBV7-9 combines with J gene TRBJ1-2; 8 positions agree with TRBD1. The CDR3 is 14 amino acids. The trim removed 2 bases at V and 7 bases at J, leaving 6 bases unmatched. Germline loops: CDR1 SEHNR, CDR2 FQNEAQ (reference sequence). CDR3 region: CASSLLAGGGGYTF. Here the CDR3 DNA reads TGTGCCAGCAGCTTATTGGCAGGGGGCGGTGGCTACACCTTC. Using reference TRBV7-9 and TRBJ1-2 for the parts outside the CDR3, the full variable domain is DTGVSQNPRHKITKRGQNVTFRCDPISEHNRLYWYRQTLGQGPEFLTYFQNEAQLEKSRLLSDRFSAERPKGSFSTLEIQRTEQGDSAMYLCASSLLAGGGGYTFGSGTRLTVV.

This clone was recorded only once. The rearrangement uses TRBV6-4 and TRBJ1-5; D remains ambiguous. Germline V lookup: CDR1 MRHNA, CDR2 SNTAGT. The CDR3 runs to 13 residues. The V end was cut by 2 bases, the J end by 11 bases, with 13 bases between. Here the CDR3 DNA reads TGTGCCAGCAGTGACACAGCCCTTAGTTCCCAGCATTTT. Protein product: CASSDTALSSQHF.

This clone was counted a single time. The CDR3 protein is CASSSGGPADTQYF. CDR3 nucleotides: TGCGCCAGCAGCTCGGGGGGGCCGGCAGATACGCAGTATTTT. This chain joins TRBV5-1 and TRBJ2-3; 8 bases map to TRBD2. The CDR3 loop spans 14 amino acids. V lost 3 bases, J lost 4 bases, and 4 bases stayed unmatched. The germline V gene encodes CDR1 SGHRS and CDR2 YFSETQ.

The chain links TRBV19 to TRBJ1-4; D gene unclear. V lost 3 bases and J 6 bases, leaving 14 bases between the germline ends. The germline V gene encodes CDR1 LNHDA and CDR2 SQIVND (reference sequence). The CDR3 length is 15 residues. CDR3 sequence: CASSILTAPHEKLFF. The CDR3 DNA reads as TGTGCCAGTAGTATCCTAACAGCCCCGCATGAAAAACTGTTTTTT.

The chain employs TRBV28 and TRBJ2-1; unclear D gene. The germline CDR1 and CDR2 sequences are MDHEN and SYDVKM. The V end lost 1 base, the J end lost 6 bases, and 13 bases lay between the germline ends. This CDR3 has 15 residues. CDR3 region: CASSLLQKFPNEQFF. The DNA for the CDR3 is TGTGCCAGCAGTTTATTACAGAAATTTCCCAATGAGCAGTTCTTC.